One and the same sample provided the 21 T cell receptor beta chains below, sequenced in a study of T cells in tumors after PD-1 blockade. Using immunoSEQ multiplex PCR, the repertoire was profiled, and TCRdb retains in-frame clones only, with some absent. This sample has about 1,700 clones; roughly 80% occur once, and the top ten carry over 9.5%. Here the sequenced sample was tumor tissue, taken after anti-PD-1 treatment. The receptors stem from a human donor with basal cell carcinoma.

This chain joins TRBV2 and TRBJ1-1; maybe TRBD1 (6 bases). This CDR3 has 15 amino acids. The V end was cut by 4 bases, the J end by 6 bases, with 18 bases between. Germline CDR1 SNHLY, CDR2 FYNNEI. In DNA form, the CDR3 reads TGTGCCAGCAGTGTAAAGGGGGGGTCTGGGGCTGAAGCTTTCTTT. Translating gives CASSVKGGSGAEAFF.

The V and J genes are TRBV7-2 and TRBJ1-1, with 7 positions matching TRBD1. Germline CDR1 is SGHTA and CDR2 is FQGNSA. The CDR3 is 16 amino acids. Trimming removed 1 base from V and 3 bases from J; junction bases left unmatched: 8. The CDR3 DNA is TGTGCCAGCAGCTTAGGTGGGGCAGGGGGTTACACTGAAGCTTTCTTT. Protein: CASSLGGAGGYTEAFF.

About this clone itself: One end of the junction varies from germline; a read error may be responsible. The chain uses TRBV6-5 and TRBJ1-3; D is uncertain. This CDR3 is 15 amino acids long. The germline gives CDR1 MNHEY, CDR2 SVGAGI. The CDR3 spells CANSNWHLDWNTIYF. The CDR3 DNA follows: TGTGCCAACAGTAACTGGCATCTTGACTGGAACACCATATATTTT.

In this sample, this clone turned up a few times. This chain connects TRBV7-9 to TRBJ1-2; D not certain. The CDR3 runs to 14 residues. Trimming took 2 bases from V and 6 from J, leaving 13 bases between them. The germline CDR1 and CDR2 sequences are SEHNR and FQNEAQ (reference sequence). CDR3 loop: CASSLMLSSNGYTF. In DNA form, the CDR3 reads TGTGCCAGCAGCTTAATGTTGTCCAGCAATGGCTACACCTTC.

V and J are TRBV27 and TRBJ2-3, with D maybe TRBD2 (6 bases). Trimming stripped 2 bases from V and 6 bases from J, with 15 bases between. The CDR3 has 15 amino acids. Germline V gene sequence: CDR1 MNHEY, CDR2 SMNVEV (reference sequence). This chain's CDR3 is CASSLSGTPWDTQYF. For the CDR3, the DNA is TGTGCCAGCAGTTTAAGTGGGACTCCCTGGGATACGCAGTATTTT.

This clone was seen a single time. The V call is TRBV10-3, the J call TRBJ2-7; tentatively, D is TRBD1 or TRBD2 (6 bases each). The CDR3 spans 13 residues. The V and J ends lost 8 bases and 2 bases respectively, with 13 bases between them. Germline CDR1 ENHRY, CDR2 SYGVKD. The CDR3 nucleotides read TGTGCCATCGCCCAGGGGACTGCCTACGAGCAGTACTTC. Translating gives CAIAQGTAYEQYF.

The J gene is TRBJ1-5, the V gene TRBV28; TRBD1 is a possible D gene (5 bases). Germline values: CDR1 MDHEN, CDR2 SYDVKM. This CDR3 has 15 residues. V dropped 2 bases and J dropped 4 bases, with 12 bases sitting between them. The CDR3 sequence is CASSLEGATNQPQHF. The CDR3 coding sequence is TGTGCCAGCAGTTTAGAAGGGGCCACGAATCAGCCCCAGCATTTT.

The genes are TRBV29-1 and TRBJ2-5; D could derive from TRBD1 or TRBD2 (5 bases each). The V and J ends lost 1 base and 2 bases respectively, with 8 bases between them. Germline values: CDR1 SQVTM, CDR2 ANQGSEA. This CDR3 is 13 amino acids long. DNA for the CDR3: TGCAGCGTTGAAGGACAGCGGCAAGAGACCCAGTACTTC. Translated, it gives CSVEGQRQETQYF.

The V gene is TRBV6-5, the J gene TRBJ2-2; 8 bases agree with TRBD2. The CDR3 length is 15 residues. Germline CDR1 and CDR2: MNHEY and SVGAGI. Unmatched junction bases numbered 5, after V lost 6 bases and J lost 2 bases. CDR3 DNA sequence: TGTGCCAGCAGAATTAGCGGGGCTAACACCGGGGAGCTGTTTTTT. Protein: CASRISGANTGELFF.

This sequence joins TRBV9 and TRBJ2-7; tentatively, D is TRBD1 (6 bases). The CDR3 contains 14 residues. The V end was cut by 4 bases, the J end by 4 bases, with 15 bases between. CDR1 and CDR2 (germline): SGDLS, YYNGEE. The CDR3 DNA reads as TGTGCCAGCAGCCATACCGGGACAACATACGAGCAGTACTTC. Amino acid sequence: CASSHTGTTYEQYF.

This clone was seen more than once but under ten times. The gene calls are TRBV27 and TRBJ1-1; D is undetermined. V lost 5 bases and J 1 base, leaving 14 bases between the germline ends. The length of the CDR3 is 15 residues. Germline assignment: CDR1 MNHEY and CDR2 SMNVEV (reference sequence). The CDR3 coding sequence is TGTGCCAGCAGTCCGCTCTGGGGTGCGAACACTGAAGCTTTCTTT. Its translation: CASSPLWGANTEAFF.

In this sample, this clone turned up a few times. The chain carries TRBV3-1 (or the pseudogene TRBV3-2) and TRBJ2-7, with 12 bases aligning to TRBD2. The CDR3 covers 14 residues. The germline V gene has CDR1 LGHDT and CDR2 YNNKEL (reference sequence). Germline trimming cut 4 bases from V and 3 bases from J; bases unmatched to any gene: 1. The chain's CDR3 is CASSPSGRGYEQYF. Written as DNA, the CDR3 is TGTGCCAGCAGCCCTAGCGGGAGGGGCTACGAGCAGTACTTC.

The chain recombines TRBV30 with TRBJ2-2, with 7 bases lining up with TRBD1. The V and J ends lost 2 bases and 6 bases, in that order; junction bases with no gene match: 9. Germline V gene sequence: CDR1 GTSNPN, CDR2 SVGIG (reference sequence). CDR3 length: 15 residues. The CDR3 sequence: CAWSKQGFRAGELFF. Written as DNA, the CDR3 is TGTGCCTGGAGTAAACAGGGGTTTCGGGCCGGGGAGCTGTTTTTT.

The chain carries TRBV6-2 or TRBV6-3 and TRBJ1-1; no definite D call. Germline V gene sequence: CDR1 MNHEY, CDR2 SVGEGT. The V gene lost 0 bases and the J gene lost 5 bases, with 7 bases spanning the gap. The CDR3 is 13 amino acids. Written as DNA, the CDR3 is TGTGCCAGCAGTTACTCGGTGAGGACTGAAGCTTTCTTT. Amino acids: CASSYSVRTEAFF.

This chain links TRBV19 with TRBJ2-2; D tentatively reads TRBD1 or TRBD2 (5 bases each). Trimming cost V 1 base and J 7 bases, with 10 bases left between them. This CDR3 spans 14 amino acids. Germline V lookup: CDR1 LNHDA, CDR2 SQIVND (reference sequence). This chain's CDR3 is CASSIGGTGGELFF. In nucleotides, the CDR3 is TGTGCCAGTAGTATAGGAGGGACGGGCGGGGAGCTGTTTTTT.

This clone has just a few counts. The chain couples TRBV10-1 to TRBJ2-7, with a weak D call TRBD1 (6 bases). The germline gives CDR1 WNHNN, CDR2 SYGVQD (reference sequence). This CDR3 is 12 amino acids long. Trimming took off 6 bases at V and 6 bases at J, with 12 bases between the two ends. CDR3 DNA sequence: TGCGCCAGCAGCCCGGGACACCCCGAGCAGTACTTC. This sequence encodes CASSPGHPEQYF.

The CDR3: CASTPIPLNYEAFF. The CDR3 nucleotides read TGTGCCAGCACCCCGATTCCGCTAAACTATGAAGCTTTCTTT. The J gene is TRBJ1-1, the V gene TRBV19; D call uncertain. Germline-derived CDR1 and CDR2 are LNHDA and SQIVND (reference sequence). This CDR3 is built from 14 residues. V was shortened by 9 bases and J by 7 bases, with 21 bases between the two germline ends. Full variable domain (missing parts from reference TRBV19 and TRBJ1-1): DGGITQSPKYLFRKEGQNVTLSCEQNLNHDAMYWYRQDPGQGLRLIYYSQIVNDFQKGDIAEGYSVSREKKESFPLTVTSAQKNPTAFYLCASTPIPLNYEAFFGQGTRLTVV.

Regarding this clone: Other nucleotide sequences from this sample produce the same CDR3. The rearrangement links TRBV19 to TRBJ1-1; D possibly corresponds to TRBD1 (5 bases). Germline CDR1 is LNHDA and CDR2 is SQIVND (reference sequence). The CDR3 contains 14 residues. Trimming stripped 2 bases from V and 2 bases from J, with 9 bases between. CDR3 nucleotide sequence: TGTGCCAGTAGTATACTTCAGGGCAACACTGAAGCTTTCTTT. Its translation is CASSILQGNTEAFF.

The chain employs TRBV29-1 and TRBJ2-7; 10 bases are a match to TRBD1. The CDR3 totals 16 residues. Germline-derived CDR1 and CDR2 are SQVTM and ANQGSEA. The junction had 16 bases not matched to a gene; V was cut back by 6 bases and J by 5 bases. The CDR3 region is CSVRGRDRGSTDEQYF. The CDR3 DNA reads as TGCAGCGTACGGGGCCGGGACAGGGGTTCAACGGACGAGCAGTACTTC.

This chain connects TRBV7-2 to TRBJ2-5; the D gene is possibly TRBD2 (6 bases). Germline V gives CDR1 SGHTA, CDR2 FQGNSA. This CDR3 region has 15 residues. V was shortened by 5 bases and J by 0 bases, with 13 bases between the two germline ends. CDR3 sequence reads: CASSPTRGYQETQYF. CDR3 sequence (DNA): TGTGCCAGCAGCCCCACCCGGGGGTACCAAGAGACCCAGTACTTC.

This clone was counted between two and nine times. CDR3 in DNA: TGTGCCAGTAGTATTGCGGGGACAGTTGTCGGCTACACCTTC. This sequence encodes CASSIAGTVVGYTF. V is TRBV19 and J is TRBJ1-2; 7 positions match TRBD1. Germline loops: CDR1 LNHDA, CDR2 SQIVND (reference sequence). This CDR3 has 14 amino acids. J was trimmed by 8 bases and V by 3 bases; bases with no gene match: 9. The whole variable domain, remainder taken from reference TRBV19 and TRBJ1-2, is DGGITQSPKYLFRKEGQNVTLSCEQNLNHDAMYWYRQDPGQGLRLIYYSQIVNDFQKGDIAEGYSVSREKKESFPLTVTSAQKNPTAFYLCASSIAGTVVGYTFGSGTRLTVV.